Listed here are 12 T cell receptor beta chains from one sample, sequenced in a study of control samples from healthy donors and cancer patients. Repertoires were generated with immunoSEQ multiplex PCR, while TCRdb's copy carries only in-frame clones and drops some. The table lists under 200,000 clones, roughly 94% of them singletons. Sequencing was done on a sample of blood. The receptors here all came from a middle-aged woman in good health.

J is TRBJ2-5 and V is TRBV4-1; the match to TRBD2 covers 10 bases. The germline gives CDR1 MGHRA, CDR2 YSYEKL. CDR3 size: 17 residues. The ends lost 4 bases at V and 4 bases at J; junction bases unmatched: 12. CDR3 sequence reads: CASSLLLLAGMRETQYF. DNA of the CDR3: TGCGCCAGCAGCCTCCTGCTACTAGCGGGGATGCGAGAGACCCAGTACTTC.

CDR3 residues: CASSQRPDGELFF. The CDR3, as DNA: TGTGCCAGCAGCCAGCGGCCAGACGGGGAGCTGTTTTTT. V usage is TRBV7-2 and J usage is TRBJ2-2; weak D call: TRBD2 (5 bases). The germline CDR1 and CDR2 sequences are SGHTA and FQGNSA. This CDR3 has 13 amino acids. Trimming took 5 bases from V and 7 from J, leaving 11 bases between them. Full variable domain (rest looked up from reference TRBV7-2 and TRBJ2-2): GAGVSQSPSNKVTEKGKDVELRCDPISGHTALYWYRQSLGQGLEFLIYFQGNSAPDKSGLPSDRFSAERTGGSVSTLTIQRTQQEDSAVYLCASSQRPDGELFFGEGSRLTVL.

This CDR3 is CASSLDRGDTGELFF. The CDR3 DNA reads TGCGCCAGCAGCCTGGACAGGGGAGACACCGGGGAGCTGTTTTTT. The V and J genes are TRBV5-1 and TRBJ2-2; 9 nucleotides match TRBD1. Germline V gives CDR1 SGHRS, CDR2 YFSETQ. CDR3 length equals 15 residues. Trimming at V came to 4 bases and at J to 3 bases, leaving 4 bases not matched to a gene. Based on the CDR3 plus reference TRBV5-1 and TRBJ2-2, the full variable domain is KAGVTQTPRYLIKTRGQQVTLSCSPISGHRSVSWYQQTPGQGLQFLFEYFSETQRNKGNFPGRFSGRQFSNSRSEMNVSTLELGDSALYLCASSLDRGDTGELFFGEGSRLTVL.

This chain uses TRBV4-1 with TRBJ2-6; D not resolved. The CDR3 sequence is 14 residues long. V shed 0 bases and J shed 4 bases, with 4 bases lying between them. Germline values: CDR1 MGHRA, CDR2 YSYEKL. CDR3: CASSQDQGANVLTF. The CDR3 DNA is TGCGCCAGCAGCCAAGATCAGGGGGCCAACGTCCTGACTTTC.

The CDR3 DNA sequence: TGCAGCGTTGGACCCAGGGCCACCGGGGAGCTGTTTTTT. Its translation: CSVGPRATGELFF. This sequence joins TRBV29-1 and TRBJ2-2; D may be TRBD1 (5 bases). V shed 4 bases and J shed 4 bases, with 10 bases lying between them. This CDR3 has 13 residues. Germline V lookup: CDR1 SQVTM, CDR2 ANQGSEA.

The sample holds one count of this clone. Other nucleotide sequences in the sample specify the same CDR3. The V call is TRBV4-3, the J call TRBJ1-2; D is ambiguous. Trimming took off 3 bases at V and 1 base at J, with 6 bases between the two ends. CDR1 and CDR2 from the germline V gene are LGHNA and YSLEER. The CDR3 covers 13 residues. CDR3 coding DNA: TGCGCCAGCAGCCAGGACGGTAACTATGGCTACACCTTC. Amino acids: CASSQDGNYGYTF.

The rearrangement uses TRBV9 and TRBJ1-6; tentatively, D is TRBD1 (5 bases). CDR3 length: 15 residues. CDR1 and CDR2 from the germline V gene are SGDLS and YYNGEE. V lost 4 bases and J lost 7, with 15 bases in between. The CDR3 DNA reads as TGTGCCAGCAGCCCACCCGGGACGGGGAATTCACCCCTCCACTTT. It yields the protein CASSPPGTGNSPLHF.

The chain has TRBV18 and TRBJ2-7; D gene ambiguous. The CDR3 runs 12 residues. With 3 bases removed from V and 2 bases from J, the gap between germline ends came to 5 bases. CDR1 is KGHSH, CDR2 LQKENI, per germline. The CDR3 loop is CASSPLAYEQYF. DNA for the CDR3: TGTGCCAGCTCACCCCTTGCCTACGAGCAGTACTTC.

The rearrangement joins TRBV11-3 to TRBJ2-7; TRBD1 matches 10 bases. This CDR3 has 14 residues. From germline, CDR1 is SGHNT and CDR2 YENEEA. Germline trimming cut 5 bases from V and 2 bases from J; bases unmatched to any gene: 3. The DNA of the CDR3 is TGTGCCAGCAGCCCGGGACAGGGGCCCTACGAGCAGTACTTC. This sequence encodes CASSPGQGPYEQYF.

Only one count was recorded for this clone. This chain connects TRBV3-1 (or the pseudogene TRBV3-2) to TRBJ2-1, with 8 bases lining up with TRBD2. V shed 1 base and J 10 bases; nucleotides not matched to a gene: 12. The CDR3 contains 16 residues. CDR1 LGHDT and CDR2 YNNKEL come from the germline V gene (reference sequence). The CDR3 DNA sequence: TGTGCCAGCAGCCAAGCCCGAGGCGGGGGGAACGTCGAGCAGTTCTTC. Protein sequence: CASSQARGGGNVEQFF.

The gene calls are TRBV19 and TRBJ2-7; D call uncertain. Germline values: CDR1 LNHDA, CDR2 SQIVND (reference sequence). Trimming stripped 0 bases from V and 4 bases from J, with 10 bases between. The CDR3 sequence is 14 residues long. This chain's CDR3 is CASSIDPADYEQYF. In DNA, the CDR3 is TGTGCCAGTAGTATAGATCCCGCGGATTACGAGCAGTACTTC.

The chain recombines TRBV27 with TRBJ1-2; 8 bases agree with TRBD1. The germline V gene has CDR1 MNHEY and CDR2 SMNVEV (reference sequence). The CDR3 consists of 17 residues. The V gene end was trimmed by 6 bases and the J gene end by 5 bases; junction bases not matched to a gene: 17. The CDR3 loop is CASRRDGTGTNPYGYTF. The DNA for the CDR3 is TGTGCCAGCAGGAGAGACGGGACAGGAACTAACCCTTATGGCTACACCTTC.